This T cell receptor (beta chain) comes out of a study of OX40 agonist ivuxolimab in advanced cancers. About the study: A mean age of about 56 years, range about 20 to 79, was recorded, and 80% to 90% were male. Anti-PD-1, anti-PD-L1 or anti-CTLA-4 therapy given earlier was allowed, and about 38% had some.

Profiled with immunoSEQ multiplex PCR; TCRdb holds only in-frame clones, not every one. The top ten hold 0.27% of the sample, which has about 120,000 clones, around nine tenths seen once. Points on this clone: Its target is not known.

The study, taken as a whole, reports: Compared with others, partial responders at 0.1-3.0 mg/kg displayed clonal expansion among the lowest.

Germline V gene sequence: CDR1 SGDLS, CDR2 YYNGEE. The CDR3 runs to 13 residues. The V end was cut by 3 bases, the J end by 9 bases, with 14 bases between. The starting material was CD4+ or CD8+ T cells sorted from blood, obtained in a trial of the OX40 agonist ivuxolimab. The clonotype originates from an adult with an advanced solid tumor such as melanoma, head and neck, liver or kidney cancer. V and J are TRBV9 and TRBJ2-3; D is perhaps TRBD2 (5 bases). CDR3 residues: CASSAMEEQTQYF. The CDR3 region has the DNA TGTGCCAGCAGCGCAATGGAGGAACAAACGCAGTATTTT.